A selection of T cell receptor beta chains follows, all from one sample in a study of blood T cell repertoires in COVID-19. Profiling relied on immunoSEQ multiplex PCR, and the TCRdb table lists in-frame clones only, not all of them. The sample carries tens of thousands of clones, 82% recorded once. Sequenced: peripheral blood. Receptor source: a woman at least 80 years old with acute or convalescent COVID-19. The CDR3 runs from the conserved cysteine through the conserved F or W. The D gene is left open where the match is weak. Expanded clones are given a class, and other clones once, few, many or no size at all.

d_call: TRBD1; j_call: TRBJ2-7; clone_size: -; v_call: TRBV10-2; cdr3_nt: TGCGCCAGCAGGGACTCCGGGACAGCTGGTGCCCACGAGCAGTACTTC; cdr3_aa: CASRDSGTAGAHEQYF
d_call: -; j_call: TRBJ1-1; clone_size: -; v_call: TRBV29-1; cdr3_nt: TGCAGCATTTTTCGGACAGACACTGAAGCTTTCTTT; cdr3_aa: CSIFRTDTEAFF
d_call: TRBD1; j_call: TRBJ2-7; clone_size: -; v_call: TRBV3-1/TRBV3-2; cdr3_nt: TGTGCCAGCAGCCAAGGTACAGGGGCCTACGAGCAGTACTTC; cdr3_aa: CASSQGTGAYEQYF
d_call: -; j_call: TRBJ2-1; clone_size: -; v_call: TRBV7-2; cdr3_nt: TGTGCCAGCAGCTCCGGGTTGAGCTCCTACAATGAGCAGTTCTTC; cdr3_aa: CASSSGLSSYNEQFF
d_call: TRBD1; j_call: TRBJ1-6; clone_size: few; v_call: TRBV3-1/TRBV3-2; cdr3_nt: TGTGCCAGCAGCCGTAAGGGGGCGAGGAATTCACCCCTCCACTTT; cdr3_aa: CASSRKGARNSPLHF
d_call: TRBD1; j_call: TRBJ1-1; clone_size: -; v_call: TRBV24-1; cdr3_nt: TGTGCCACCAGTGATTTACTCGAAGGGGGACAGCAAAACACTGAAGCTTTCTTT; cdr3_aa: CATSDLLEGGQQNTEAFF
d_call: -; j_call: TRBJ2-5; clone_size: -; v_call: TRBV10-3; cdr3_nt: TGTGCCATCAGCGGGGGAGAGACCCAGTACTTC; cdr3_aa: CAISGGETQYF
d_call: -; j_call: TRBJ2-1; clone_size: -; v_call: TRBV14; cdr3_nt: TGTGCCAGCAGCCCGCTTAGGACTACCCCCAGCAATGGGGAGTTCTTC; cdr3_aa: CASSPLRTTPSNGEFF
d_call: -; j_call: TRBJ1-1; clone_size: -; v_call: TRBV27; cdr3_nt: TGTGCCAGCAGATCCCCAGGGTCGCGGTTGGGGACTGAAGCTTTCTTT; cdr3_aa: CASRSPGSRLGTEAFF
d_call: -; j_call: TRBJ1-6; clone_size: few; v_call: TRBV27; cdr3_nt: TGTGCCAGCAGTTTTCCAGGGAACTCACCCCTCCACTTT; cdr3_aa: CASSFPGNSPLHF
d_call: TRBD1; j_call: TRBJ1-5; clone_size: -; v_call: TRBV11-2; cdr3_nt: TGTGCCAGCAGCTTAGATGACAGGGGCAATCAGCCCCAGCATTTT; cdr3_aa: CASSLDDRGNQPQHF
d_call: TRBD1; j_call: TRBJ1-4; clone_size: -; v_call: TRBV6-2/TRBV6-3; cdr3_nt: TGTGCCAGCAGCCCTATGAGGGGGCCGCCTAATGAAAAACTGTTTTTT; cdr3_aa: CASSPMRGPPNEKLFF
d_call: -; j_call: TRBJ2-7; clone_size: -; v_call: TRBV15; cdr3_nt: TGTGCCACCAGCAGCCCCGGGGAGTCCTACGAGCAGTACTTC; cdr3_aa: CATSSPGESYEQYF
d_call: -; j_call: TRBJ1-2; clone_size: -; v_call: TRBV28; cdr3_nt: TGTGCCAGCAGTTTATACGACAGGACCTATGGCTACACCTTC; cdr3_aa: CASSLYDRTYGYTF
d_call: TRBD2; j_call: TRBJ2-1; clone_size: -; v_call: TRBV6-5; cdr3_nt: TGTGCCAGCAGTTATCTTGGGCTAGCGGGGAGGGATGAGCAGTTCTTC; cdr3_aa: CASSYLGLAGRDEQFF
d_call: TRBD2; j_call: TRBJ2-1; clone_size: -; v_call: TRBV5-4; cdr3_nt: TGTGCCAGCAGCTTGTTGGGGGGGGTATACAATGAGCAGTTCTTC; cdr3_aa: CASSLLGGVYNEQFF
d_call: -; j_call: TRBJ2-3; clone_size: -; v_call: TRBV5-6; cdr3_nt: TGTGCCAGCAGCTTGGGACAGATCACAGATACGCAGTATTTT; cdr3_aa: CASSLGQITDTQYF
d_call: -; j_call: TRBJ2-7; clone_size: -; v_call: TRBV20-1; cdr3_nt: TGCAGTGCCTCCCTCGTAGACGAGCAGTACTTC; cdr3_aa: CSASLVDEQYF
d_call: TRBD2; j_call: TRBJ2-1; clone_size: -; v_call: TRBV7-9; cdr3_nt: TGTGCCAGCAGCCCCCCTTTGGTTAGCGGGAGGGACAATGAGCAGTTCTTC; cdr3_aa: CASSPPLVSGRDNEQFF
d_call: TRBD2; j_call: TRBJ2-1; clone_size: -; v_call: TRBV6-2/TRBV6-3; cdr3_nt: TGTGCCAGCAGTTCCTTTGGGCGGGGGAACTACAATGAGCAGTTCTTC; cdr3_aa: CASSSFGRGNYNEQFF
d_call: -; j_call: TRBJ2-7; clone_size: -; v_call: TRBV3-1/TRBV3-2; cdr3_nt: TGTGCCAGCAGCCAAGATTTGGTGAGCCGCCTTTACTTC; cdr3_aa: CASSQDLVSRLYF
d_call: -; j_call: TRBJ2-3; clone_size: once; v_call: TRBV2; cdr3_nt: TGTGCCAGCAGTGGAGCCCAGGGCTCAAATACGCAGTATTTT; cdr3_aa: CASSGAQGSNTQYF
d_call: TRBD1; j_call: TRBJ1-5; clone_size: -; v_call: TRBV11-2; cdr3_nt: TGTGCCAGCAGCGAGGACAGGGTTCAGCCCCAGCATTTT; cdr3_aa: CASSEDRVQPQHF
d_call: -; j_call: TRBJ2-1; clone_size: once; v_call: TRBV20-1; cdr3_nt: TGCAGTGCTAGGACAGACAATGAGCAGTTCTTC; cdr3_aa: CSARTDNEQFF
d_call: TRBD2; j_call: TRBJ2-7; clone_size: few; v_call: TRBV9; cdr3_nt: TGTGCCAGCAGCCCCCGAGGGAGGGGAAGCGGCGGCGAGCAGTACTTC; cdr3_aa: CASSPRGRGSGGEQYF
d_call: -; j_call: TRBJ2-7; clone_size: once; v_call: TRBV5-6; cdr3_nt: TGTGCCAGCACCCTCCAGGAGACAGGAAAACGCGAGCAGTACTTC; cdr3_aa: CASTLQETGKREQYF
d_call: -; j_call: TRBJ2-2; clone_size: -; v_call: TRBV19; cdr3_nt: TGTGCCAGTAGTATGAGGGCCCTCAAAGGGACCGGGGAGCTGTTTTTT; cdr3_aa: CASSMRALKGTGELFF
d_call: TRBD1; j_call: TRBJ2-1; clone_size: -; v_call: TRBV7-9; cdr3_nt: TGTGCCAGCATCGAGGGGACAGGCGGAGCCCGGGCCAACAATGAGCAGTTCTTC; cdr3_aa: CASIEGTGGARANNEQFF
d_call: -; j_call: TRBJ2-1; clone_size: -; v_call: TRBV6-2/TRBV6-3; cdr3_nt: TGTGCCAGCAGTTACGGGGGGGCCGTTGAGCAGTTCTTC; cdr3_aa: CASSYGGAVEQFF
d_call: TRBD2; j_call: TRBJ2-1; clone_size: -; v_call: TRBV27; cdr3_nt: TGTGCCAGCAGGACTAGCGGGAGTTCCTACAATGAGCAGTTCTTC; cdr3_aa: CASRTSGSSYNEQFF
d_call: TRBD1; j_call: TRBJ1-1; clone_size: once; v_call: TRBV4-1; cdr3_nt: TGCGCCAGCAGCCAAGATGGACAGGGAGGCACTGAAGCTTTCTTT; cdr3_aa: CASSQDGQGGTEAFF
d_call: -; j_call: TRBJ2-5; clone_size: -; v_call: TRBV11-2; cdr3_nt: TGTGCCAGCAGCTTATCTTCTCAAGAGACCCAGTACTTC; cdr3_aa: CASSLSSQETQYF
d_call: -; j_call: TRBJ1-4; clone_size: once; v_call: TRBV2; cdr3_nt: TGTGCCAGCCTCGGAGCTGAAAATGAAAAACTGTTTTTT; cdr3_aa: CASLGAENEKLFF
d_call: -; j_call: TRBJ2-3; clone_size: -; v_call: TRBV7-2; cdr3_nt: TGTGCCAGCAGCTTAAGACAAGGTGGCACAGATACGCAGTATTTT; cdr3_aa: CASSLRQGGTDTQYF